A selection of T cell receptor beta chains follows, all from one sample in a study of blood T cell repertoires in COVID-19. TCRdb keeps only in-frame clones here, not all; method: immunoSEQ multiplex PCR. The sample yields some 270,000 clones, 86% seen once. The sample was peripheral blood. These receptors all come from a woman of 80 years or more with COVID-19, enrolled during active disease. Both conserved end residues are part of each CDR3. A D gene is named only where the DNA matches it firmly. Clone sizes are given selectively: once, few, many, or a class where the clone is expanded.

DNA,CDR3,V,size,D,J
TGCGCCAGCAGGCAACCGAGCGGGGGCGAAGCTTTCTTT,CASRQPSGGEAFF,TRBV23-1,NA,NA,TRBJ1-1
TGCGCCAGCAGCAAAGACAGTACCCACTATGGCTACACCTTC,CASSKDSTHYGYTF,TRBV5-1,NA,NA,TRBJ1-2
TGTGCCAGCAGCCAAGGCGGGGTAGGAACCGGGGAGCTGTTTTTT,CASSQGGVGTGELFF,TRBV3-1/TRBV3-2,NA,NA,TRBJ2-2
TGTGCCAGCAGTTTACAGGGGTCCCTATCCTACGAGCAGTACTTC,CASSLQGSLSYEQYF,TRBV27,NA,NA,TRBJ2-7
TGTGCCAGCAGCTTGGGACAGGGCAAGGAGACCCAGTACTTC,CASSLGQGKETQYF,TRBV5-8,NA,TRBD1,TRBJ2-5
TGTGCCAGCAGGCCCAGGGGAGATCAGCCCCAGCATTTT,CASRPRGDQPQHF,TRBV6-6,few,NA,TRBJ1-5
TGTGCCAGCAGTTCCCAGGGACAGGGGCGGAACGAGCAGTACTTC,CASSSQGQGRNEQYF,TRBV28,once,TRBD1,TRBJ2-7
TGTGCCTGGAGGCTGACAGGAGGAAACACCATATATTTT,CAWRLTGGNTIYF,TRBV30,NA,NA,TRBJ1-3
TGCGCCAGCAGGCGTGATCCCGGGGGAAGTAATTCACCCCTCCACTTT,CASRRDPGGSNSPLHF,TRBV5-1,once,NA,TRBJ1-6
TGCGCCAGCAGCCCGTCCGGGACAGGGGGCAAGGTCACCTATAATTCACCCCTCCACTTT,CASSPSGTGGKVTYNSPLHF,TRBV4-1,NA,TRBD1,TRBJ1-6
TGCAGTGCTAGTGTACTAGCGGACGATACGCAGTATTTT,CSASVLADDTQYF,TRBV20-1,NA,TRBD2,TRBJ2-3
TGTGCCAGCAGCTTACAGGGGCGACTACTTTACAATGAGCAGTTCTTC,CASSLQGRLLYNEQFF,TRBV7-2,NA,NA,TRBJ2-1
TGTGCCAGCAGTCTAGCGGGCCCGGGAGAGACCCAGTACTTC,CASSLAGPGETQYF,TRBV6-5,few,TRBD2,TRBJ2-5
TGCGCCAGCAGCTTGGGGGACAGGGCGATGAACACTGAAGCTTTCTTT,CASSLGDRAMNTEAFF,TRBV5-1,NA,TRBD1,TRBJ1-1
TGCGCCAGCAGCTTAGACTCCGGGAATCAGCCCCAGCATTTT,CASSLDSGNQPQHF,TRBV5-1,NA,NA,TRBJ1-5
TGTGCCAGCAGTGAAGGTTACGGGGGATATGGCACAGATACGCAGTATTTT,CASSEGYGGYGTDTQYF,TRBV5-6,NA,NA,TRBJ2-3
TGTGCCAGCAGCTTCGGGGCAGGGGGCGGAGGTTCACCCCTCCACTTT,CASSFGAGGGGSPLHF,TRBV11-1,few,TRBD1,TRBJ1-6
TGTGCCAGCAGCTTCCAGGGGGCGGCAGGCTACACCTTC,CASSFQGAAGYTF,TRBV5-5,NA,TRBD1,TRBJ1-2
TGTGCCAGCAGTGATGGGACAGGGTTAGAAAAACTGTTTTTT,CASSDGTGLEKLFF,TRBV2,NA,TRBD1,TRBJ1-4
TGTGCCACCAGTTCCGGGACAGGGCACTACACCTTC,CATSSGTGHYTF,TRBV24-1,NA,TRBD1,TRBJ1-2
TGTGCCAGCAGTTCAAAGAACACCGGGGAGCTGTTTTTT,CASSSKNTGELFF,TRBV12-3/TRBV12-4,NA,NA,TRBJ2-2
TGTGCCAGCAGCTTAGGAGGGAACCTACCGCCCCAGCATTTT,CASSLGGNLPPQHF,TRBV5-5,NA,NA,TRBJ1-5
TGTGCCAGCAGACTCAGGAGGGACAGCTATTCACCCCTCCACTTT,CASRLRRDSYSPLHF,TRBV7-2,few,TRBD1,TRBJ1-6
TGTGCCAGCAGCTTAGCCGTAGCCTACGAGCAGTACTTC,CASSLAVAYEQYF,TRBV7-2,NA,NA,TRBJ2-7
TGTGCCGGAAGCCAAAACAGGGTCTATGGCTACACCTTC,CAGSQNRVYGYTF,TRBV2,NA,NA,TRBJ1-2
TGTGCCAGCAGCCTTGATGACGGGGGACCGCTAAATCAGCCCCAGCATTTT,CASSLDDGGPLNQPQHF,TRBV12-1,few,NA,TRBJ1-5
TGCAGCGCCGGCTACGGGGCTAACTATGGCTACACCTTC,CSAGYGANYGYTF,TRBV29-1,NA,NA,TRBJ1-2
TGTGCCAGCAGCGTAGTGGACGGGGTCACAGATACGCAGTATTTT,CASSVVDGVTDTQYF,TRBV9,NA,NA,TRBJ2-3
TGTGCCAGCAGTGACACCTATAATTCACCCCTCCACTTT,CASSDTYNSPLHF,TRBV6-1,NA,NA,TRBJ1-6
TGTGCCAGCAGTGGGGGGGTCGTTCGGGACACTGAAGCTTTCTTT,CASSGGVVRDTEAFF,TRBV7-2,NA,NA,TRBJ1-1
TGTGCCACCAGCAGCGGACAATATCCTAATTCACCCCTCCACTTT,CATSSGQYPNSPLHF,TRBV15,few,NA,TRBJ1-6
TGCGCCAGCAGCCCTGGGACTAGCGGGGGGGAGACCCAGTACTTC,CASSPGTSGGETQYF,TRBV5-1,NA,TRBD2,TRBJ2-5
TGTGCCATCAGTGAAATATTGAACACTGAAGCTTTCTTT,CAISEILNTEAFF,TRBV10-3,once,NA,TRBJ1-1
TGTGCCAGCAGTTTAGGGGGGGAGTACACTGAAGCTTTCTTT,CASSLGGEYTEAFF,TRBV28,NA,NA,TRBJ1-1
TGTGCCAGCAGCTTAGACCAGGGAATAGGTGGCTACACCTTC,CASSLDQGIGGYTF,TRBV7-9,NA,NA,TRBJ1-2
TGTGCCAGCTCACCGCAGGCGAGTGCAACTAATGAAAAACTGTTTTTT,CASSPQASATNEKLFF,TRBV18,NA,NA,TRBJ1-4
TGTGCCAGCAGCTACAGGGGGCCGGCTCTCTTAGGCTATGGCTACACCTTC,CASSYRGPALLGYGYTF,TRBV5-6,once,TRBD1,TRBJ1-2
TGTGCCAGCCGGACGTGGGGGGGCCTAGAGACCCAGTACTTC,CASRTWGGLETQYF,TRBV27,NA,NA,TRBJ2-5
TGTGCCAGCAAGTATTCCCAAGGGAGCACCGGGGAGCTGTTTTTT,CASKYSQGSTGELFF,TRBV6-5,once,NA,TRBJ2-2
TGTGCCAGCAGCTCCACAGGGGGGCTTTCTGGAAACACCATATATTTT,CASSSTGGLSGNTIYF,TRBV7-6,NA,TRBD1,TRBJ1-3
TGTGCCAGCAGCCCCGGGACAGATAGCAATCAGCCCCAGCATTTT,CASSPGTDSNQPQHF,TRBV5-8,NA,TRBD1,TRBJ1-5
TGTGCCAGCAGCGTAGATCAACAGGGATCCCTTTATGGCTACACCTTC,CASSVDQQGSLYGYTF,TRBV9,NA,NA,TRBJ1-2
TGTGCCAGCAGAGAAGGGACAGGGACCTACAATGAGCAGTTCTTC,CASREGTGTYNEQFF,TRBV2,NA,TRBD1,TRBJ2-1
TGTGCCAGCAGCCTTGAACAGCCGAACACTGAAGCTTTCTTT,CASSLEQPNTEAFF,TRBV7-8,once,NA,TRBJ1-1
TGTGCCAGCAGGTCAGGGGGCAAGACTGAAGCTTTCTTT,CASRSGGKTEAFF,TRBV28,NA,TRBD1,TRBJ1-1
TGTGCCACCCAAAACAGGTCAGCTTTCTTT,CATQNRSAFF,TRBV28,NA,NA,TRBJ1-1
TGTGCCAGCAGCCAAGGCGAGGTCGCCGGTGGCTACACCTTC,CASSQGEVAGGYTF,TRBV3-1/TRBV3-2,NA,NA,TRBJ1-2
TGCGCCAGCAGCTCAGGGTCAAATGGCTACACCTTC,CASSSGSNGYTF,TRBV5-1,NA,NA,TRBJ1-2
TGTGCCAGCAGTGGAGGACTAGCGGGGGGAGGCGACACCGGGGAGCTGTTTTTT,CASSGGLAGGGDTGELFF,TRBV2,NA,TRBD2,TRBJ2-2
TGTGCCAGTACCCCCAGGCCACAGGGGGCTTCACCCCTCCACTTT,CASTPRPQGASPLHF,TRBV19,NA,TRBD1,TRBJ1-6
TGTGCCAGCACCGACGGCCAAACTATCGGCTACACCTTC,CASTDGQTIGYTF,TRBV19,NA,NA,TRBJ1-2
TGTGCCAGCAGTTCCCGGGGGGGACAAGCTTTCTTT,CASSSRGGQAFF,TRBV27,NA,NA,TRBJ1-1
TGCGCCAGCAGCTTGGACCCGGGGGCCTACAATGAGCAGTTCTTC,CASSLDPGAYNEQFF,TRBV5-1,NA,NA,TRBJ2-1
TGTGCCAGTAGTACCAACCGCGCAGAGACCCAGTACTTC,CASSTNRAETQYF,TRBV19,NA,NA,TRBJ2-5
TGTGCCAGTAGTCCCCTCCCGGGACAGGGTAATGGCTACACCTTC,CASSPLPGQGNGYTF,TRBV19,NA,TRBD1,TRBJ1-2
TGTGCCAGCAGCGCTGACACAAGCAATCAGCCCCAGCATTTT,CASSADTSNQPQHF,TRBV7-9,NA,NA,TRBJ1-5